Presented here are 18 T cell receptor beta chains from one specimen sequenced in a study of T cells in Graves' hyperthyroidism and ophthalmopathy. The source material, RNA transcripts, was used to amplify TCR beta CDR3 regions. The HTBI primer set was used in a first-round RT-PCR of the TCR CDR3. TCRdb passed the multiplex PCR reads through MiXCR, listing each CDR3 protein once. The sample holds about 700,000 distinct CDR3 sequences, roughly 45% seen once. Sequenced sample: peripheral blood or thyroid tissue (not recorded which). The receptors come from an adult man with Graves' disease, either hyperthyroidism or ophthalmopathy (not recorded which).

Remarks on this clonotype: The junction departs from the called germline gene at one end, perhaps through a read error. This chain connects TRBV2 to TRBJ1-2, with unresolved D. The CDR3 contains 14 residues. Germline V CDR1 and CDR2: SNHLY, FYNNEI. CDR3 loop: CASSYYGSPYGYIF. In nucleotides, the CDR3 is TGTGCCAGCAGTTACTACGGTTCCCCCTATGGCTACATCTTC.

Many counts were recorded for this clonotype. This sequence joins TRBV15 and TRBJ2-7; 9 positions match TRBD1. The V gene's germline CDR1 is LNHNV and CDR2 YYDKDF (reference sequence). This CDR3 has 15 residues. The ends lost 6 bases at V and 5 bases at J; junction bases unmatched: 11. CDR3 residues: CATRLNTGGIHEQYF. The CDR3 region has the DNA TGTGCCACCAGACTCAATACAGGGGGCATCCACGAGCAGTACTTC.

There are many counts of this clonotype. The chain couples TRBV13 to TRBJ1-6; TRBD1 is a possible D gene (5 bases). The CDR3 has 14 residues. Trimming removed 2 bases at V and 6 bases at J, with 8 bases between. Germline lookup yields CDR1 PRHDT and CDR2 FYEKMQ (reference sequence). CDR3 DNA: TGTGCCAGCAGCTTAACAGGCCTTAATTCACCCCTCCACTTT. Translated, it gives CASSLTGLNSPLHF.

V is TRBV9 and J is TRBJ2-7; D remains unclear. V was shortened by 0 bases and J by 5 bases, with 12 bases between the two germline ends. The germline V gene encodes CDR1 SGDLS and CDR2 YYNGEE. The CDR3 has 14 amino acids. The CDR3 here is CASSVGLVFNEQYF. In DNA form, the CDR3 reads TGTGCCAGCAGCGTAGGTCTAGTCTTCAACGAGCAGTACTTC.

The sample holds a few counts of this clonotype. The genes are TRBV11-2 and TRBJ2-2, with D possibly being TRBD2 (7 bases). This CDR3 has 14 residues. Germline V gives CDR1 SGHAT, CDR2 FQNNGV. V was pared by 6 bases and J by 6 bases, with 14 bases between. CDR3 loop: CASSPSGGAGELFF. In nucleotides, the CDR3 is TGTGCCAGCAGTCCTTCGGGGGGCGCCGGGGAGCTGTTTTTT.

This clonotype was detected many times. The chain combines TRBV29-1 with TRBJ1-1; 7 bases align to TRBD1. Per the germline V gene, CDR1 is SQVTM and CDR2 is ANQGSEA. This CDR3 spans 14 amino acids. With V trimmed by 4 bases and J by 0 bases, 5 bases remained unmatched. The CDR3 coding sequence is TGCAGCGTTGGGGGGACAGCGATGAACACTGAAGCTTTCTTT. Translated, it gives CSVGGTAMNTEAFF.

The chain joins TRBV10-3 to TRBJ2-7, with TRBD2 matching 12 bases. Germline assignment: CDR1 ENHRY and CDR2 SYGVKD. This CDR3 spans 12 amino acids. In nucleotides, the CDR3 is TGTGACCCGACTAGCGGGAGTTACGAGCAGTACTTC. It specifies CDPTSGSYEQYF.

The genes are TRBV25-1 and TRBJ1-2; 8 bases fit TRBD1. Germline V gene data show CDR1 as MGHDK and CDR2 as SYGVNS. V was pared by 5 bases and J by 6 bases, with 2 bases of the junction left unmatched. The CDR3 runs 12 residues. The CDR3 bases are TGTGCCAGCAGTAGGACAGGGCATGGCTACACCTTC. Translation gives CASSRTGHGYTF.

V usage is TRBV19 and J usage is TRBJ2-3; a weak D match, TRBD2 (5 bases). Germline values: CDR1 LNHDA, CDR2 SQIVND (reference sequence). V shed 6 bases and J shed 6 bases, with 13 bases lying between them. CDR3 size: 13 residues. The CDR3 sequence is CASRSDFGDTQYF. CDR3 DNA: TGTGCCAGTAGATCGGACTTTGGGGATACGCAGTATTTT.

This sequence joins TRBV10-3 and TRBJ1-3, with a tentative D call TRBD1 (5 bases). The CDR3 is made up of 19 amino acids. Germline V gene lookup returns CDR1 ENHRY and CDR2 SYGVKD. Trimming cost V 4 bases and J 8 bases, with 30 bases left between them. The CDR3 reads CAISVERGRTNNYGYTIYF. CDR3 coding DNA: TGTGCCATCAGTGTGGAAAGGGGACGGACGAATAACTATGGCTACACCATATATTTT.

The chain couples TRBV20-1 to TRBJ1-3; maybe TRBD1 (5 bases). Deletions cut 3 bases from V and 5 bases from J, with 17 bases between. The CDR3 is 15 residues long. Germline V gives CDR1 DFQATT, CDR2 SNEGSKA (reference sequence). DNA for the CDR3: TGCAGTGCTAGTCGGGCCTTAGGGGTGCGAAACACCATATATTTT. Translation: CSASRALGVRNTIYF.

This chain links TRBV13 with TRBJ2-7; maybe TRBD2 (6 bases). The tail of the sequence fits TRBJ2-5 better, so the J call may be wrong. CDR1 PRHDT and CDR2 FYEKMQ come from the germline V gene (reference sequence). This CDR3 spans 13 amino acids. In DNA form, the CDR3 reads TGTGCCAGCAGTGAGGAGGGAGAGGAGACCCAGTACTTC. Protein: CASSEEGEETQYF.

V and J are TRBV7-3 and TRBJ2-5, with D possibly TRBD1 on 6 matching bases. CDR1 and CDR2 from the germline V gene are SGHTA and FQGTGA. This CDR3 contains 14 residues. Trimming stripped 4 bases from V and 5 bases from J, with 14 bases between. Here the CDR3 DNA reads TGTGCCAGCAGCTCCCAGGGGACAACGGAGACCCAGTACTTC. Encoded protein: CASSSQGTTETQYF. The full variable domain, rest sourced from reference TRBV7-3 and TRBJ2-5, is GAGVSQTPSNKVTEKGKYVELRCDPISGHTALYWYRQSLGQGPEFLIYFQGTGAADDSGLPNDRFFAVRPEGSVSTLKIQRTERGDSAVYLCASSSQGTTETQYFGPGTRLLVL.

The sample holds a few counts of this clonotype. V is TRBV2 and J is TRBJ1-1, with D perhaps matching TRBD1 (5 bases). V lost 6 bases, J lost 8 bases, and 13 bases lay in between. The CDR3 is 12 amino acids. CDR1 and CDR2 (germline): SNHLY, FYNNEI. This chain's CDR3 is CASRPWGREAFF. CDR3 coding DNA: TGTGCCAGCAGACCTTGGGGGAGAGAAGCTTTCTTT.

This clonotype showed up many times. The chain combines TRBV29-1 with TRBJ1-1, with D unclear. Trimming pared 4 bases from V and 3 bases from J, leaving 9 bases between. CDR3 length equals 12 residues. CDR1 and CDR2 from the germline V gene are SQVTM and ANQGSEA. The CDR3 nucleotides are TGCAGCGTTGGTCAGTATGACACTGAAGCTTTCTTT. Amino acids: CSVGQYDTEAFF.

Many counts were recorded for this clonotype. CDR3 nucleotide sequence: TGCAGCGTTGAAGATCGTCTCTATGGCTACACCTTC. It yields the protein CSVEDRLYGYTF. The rearrangement uses TRBV29-1 and TRBJ1-2; D is ambiguous. The CDR3 loop spans 12 amino acids. V was pared by 0 bases and J by 4 bases, with 6 bases between. Germline values: CDR1 SQVTM, CDR2 ANQGSEA.

In its sample, this clonotype was seen many times. This chain connects TRBV19 to TRBJ1-2, with D possibly matching TRBD1 (6 bases). Germline loops: CDR1 LNHDA, CDR2 SQIVND (reference sequence). This CDR3 spans 17 amino acids. Trimming shortened V by 4 bases and J by 4 bases, and 22 bases separated the two germline ends. As DNA, the CDR3 is TGTGCCAGTAGTAAGGACAGAGTGGGAGGGCACGGCTATGGCTACACCTTC. The encoded protein is CASSKDRVGGHGYGYTF.

CDR3 residues: CSARDRTGSTDTQYF. CDR3 DNA: TGCAGTGCTAGAGACCGGACAGGCAGCACAGATACGCAGTATTTT. The chain has TRBV20-1 and TRBJ2-3, with TRBD1 identical over 7 bases. Germline V gives CDR1 DFQATT, CDR2 SNEGSKA (reference sequence). The CDR3 is made up of 15 amino acids. J was trimmed by 0 bases and V by 0 bases; bases with no gene match: 3.